This T cell receptor beta chain came from a study of CD8+ T cells in alopecia areata (dated by TCRdb to the late 2010s). Study-wide context: Female C3H/HeJ recipients, roughly 6-11 weeks old, were grafted with skin from C3H/HeJ donors with spontaneous alopecia (about 6-12 months old). In both human patients and the C3H/HeJ mouse model, the study applied high-throughput TCRbeta sequencing to look at T cell clonal expansion in alopecia areata. In humans, TCRbeta sequencing was performed on scalp tissue and on sorted CD4+ and CD8+ peripheral blood T cells from healthy controls and from patients with patchy or totalis/universalis alopecia areata. Clonality in the scalp was compared among normal scalp (n=4), patchy alopecia areata scalp (n=8), and alopecia totalis/universalis scalp (n=8). RNA was extracted with the PAXgene miRNA kit for fixed scalp, the miRNeasy kit for PBMCs, and the RNeasy kit for mouse skin. immunoSEQ multiplex PCR using 35 Vbeta forward primers and 13 Jbeta reverse primers was used to amplify TCRbeta CDR3 regions.

Cells from pooled mouse cutaneous lymph nodes were stained for CD4, CD8alpha, NKG2D, NKG2ACE and other markers and then sorted on a BD Influx. This clone was found a few times. Its antigen remains unidentified. Note that gene names and germline sequences for this receptor are mouse ones. Other nucleotide sequences in the sample specify the same CDR3. The library relied on the immunoSEQ multiplex PCR assay. To provide template for TCR sequencing, every sample had RNA extracted and reverse transcribed into cDNA. First-strand cDNA was synthesized with SuperScript III using a 2:1 mix of oligo-dT and random hexamers. A synthetic immune receptor repertoire was used to measure amplification bias, and any remaining bias was corrected computationally. Libraries were sequenced on Illumina HiSeq using 60 bp reads that covered the CDR3 and were read from J toward V. The authors' analysis ran thus. After raw reads were preprocessed to remove errors, the CDR3 was defined following IMGT conventions as running from the conserved cysteine to phenylalanine. Clonality was calculated as 1 minus Shannon entropy normalized by log2 of the number of productive unique TCRs. Scalp TCRbeta sequences were cross-referenced with sorted blood CD4 and CD8 repertoires so that the CD4 or CD8 identity of scalp clones could be inferred. The immuneACCESS repertoire file appears here via TCRdb, limited to in-frame rearrangements. These files lack a portion of the clones; in checked studies, under half of the deficit traces to unresolved V genes, and the cause of the others is not known. The DNA was the basis for D and trimming; V, J and clone size are from that table. The table notes under 350,000 clones here, none of them singletons. The ten most abundant clones make up 1.2% of the sample.

Overall results and qualifications from the work: Compared with normal scalp, lesional scalp had higher clonality and more expanded CD8+ clones, particularly in alopecia totalis/universalis, a pattern that suggests antigenic drive. Shared TCR sequences between patients were less evident than in mice, which may be partly attributable to HLA diversity in the patient population. Unlike mouse skin, which is dominated by gammadelta T cells, normal human skin has resident alphabeta T cells that are also sequenced, and this complicates analysis of the scalp TCR repertoire.

The TCR was taken from a C3H/HeJ mouse with alopecia areata. The MHC haplotype found in this strain is H2-k. Sample: CD4+ T cells sorted from a lymph node.

The DNA read from the CDR3 is TGTGCCAGCAGTATTGGGGGGGCTCTGGAC. This gives the protein CASSIGGALD. The full CDR3 reads CASSIGGALDTQYF. Recombination connected TRBV19 to TRBJ2-5; TRBD2 matches 9 bases in the middle. The CDR3 end lies 4 residues beyond the end of the read and is filled in from the germline J gene. The germline V gene encodes CDR1 FNHDT and CDR2 SITEND (reference sequence). The CDR3 has 14 amino acids, counting the end cysteine and phenylalanine. Shown are 30 bases from within the CDR3, in frame from base 1.